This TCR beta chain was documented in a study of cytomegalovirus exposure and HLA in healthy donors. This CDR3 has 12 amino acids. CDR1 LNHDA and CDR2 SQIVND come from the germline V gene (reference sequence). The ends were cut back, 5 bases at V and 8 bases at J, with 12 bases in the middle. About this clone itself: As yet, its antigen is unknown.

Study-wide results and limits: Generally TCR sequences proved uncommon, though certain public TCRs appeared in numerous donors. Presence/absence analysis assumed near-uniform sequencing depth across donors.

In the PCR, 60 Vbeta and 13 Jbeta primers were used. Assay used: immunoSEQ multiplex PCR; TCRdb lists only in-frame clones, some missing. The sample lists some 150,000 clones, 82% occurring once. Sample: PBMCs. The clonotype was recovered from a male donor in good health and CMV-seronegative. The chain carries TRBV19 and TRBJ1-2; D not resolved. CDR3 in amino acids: CASSPARGGYTF. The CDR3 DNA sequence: TGTGCCAGTAGTCCGGCTAGAGGGGGCTACACCTTC.